This T cell receptor (beta chain) stems from a study of cytomegalovirus exposure and HLA in healthy donors (TCRdb year 2017). About the full investigation: An earlier analysis of roughly 570 of the donors reported around 280 Gb of sequence data and 117 million unique TCR beta sequences obtained from approximately 180 million T cells. In the later analysis, no new phenotypic data were used to find candidate immune exposures; instead, reliance was placed on TCR beta sequences and their occurrence across donors. Besides the first cohort of under 700 subjects, a separate validation cohort made up of roughly 120 different subjects was used. In a later analysis, previously published TCR beta repertoires from 500 to 750 donors were re-analyzed and high-resolution HLA genotyping was added so that TCR occurrence patterns could be studied. Of the roughly 390 genotyped donors, less than 85% were placed in the genetic ancestry cluster associated with self-reported Caucasian donors. Typing coverage differed by locus: A, B, C, DRB1 and DQB1 were typed in roughly 620-630 donors, DQA1 in 522, DPA1 in nearly 610, and DPB1 in just under 490. A later genetic analysis used genome-wide SNP genotypes for about 65% of the 666 donors, treating that subset as a discovery cohort. Because of strong linkage in the cohort, four to six DR-DQ haplotypes were treated as single units for association and clustering. An early release covering more than 500 HLA-typed donors comprised approximately 290 gigabases of sequencing data and tens of millions of unique TCR sequences. Using immunosequencing, the study profiled T cell repertoires from 550 to 750 subjects and related those repertoires to cytomegalovirus serostatus. Among about 390 genotyped donors of the cohort, an average of about 240,000 unique TCR beta nucleotide sequences were sequenced per donor, roughly 18% of them non-productive. Both class I and class II loci were covered by HLA typing, at four-digit resolution. Donor age, sex, ethnicity and CMV serostatus were compiled together with the repertoire data. In an earlier analysis of 550 to 700 of the donors, high-throughput TCR beta sequencing was used to judge whether each TCR beta V gene segment behaved as functional or pseudogenic. The study aimed to test whether cataloging public T cell receptors could reveal signatures of past pathogen exposure. To predict cytomegalovirus infection status, the study brought together high-throughput TCR immunosequencing, statistical association of individual TCRs with disease status, and machine learning. Every discovery cohort repertoire had been produced on one sequencing platform.

The investigation overall reported the following: The presence/absence analyses assumed that sequencing depth was roughly uniform across donors, and that assumption may not be true. In vitro tests confirmed that a few of the cytomegalovirus-associated TCR beta chains recognize cytomegalovirus antigens. In a later analysis, most CMV-associated TCR beta chains were found to appear HLA-restricted, with HLA associations seemingly driven largely by CMV exposure. A later analysis found that HLA-associated TCR beta chains were more clonally expanded and had lower generation probabilities than equally common non-associated chains. According to the authors, the approach could potentially be generalized to other disease states and immunological phenotypes. A further reported finding was that TCR beta sequences accurately predicted the HLA-A and HLA-B alleles for most subjects in the first cohort. Compared with the roughly 670-donor mean, donors in an Asian-associated ancestry cluster had fewer N-insertions in productive TCRs, according to a later genetic analysis. Broadly in line with IMGT annotations, most TCR beta V segments showed up in productive rearrangements about 90% or about 30% of the time in an earlier analysis of approximately 600 of the donors. A later genetic analysis associated a missense DCLRE1C variant with V-gene and J-gene trimming of TCR beta chains, and an independent cohort replicated the association. Correlated functional status among segregating V segments might be attributable to linkage disequilibrium, but an unknown experimental factor could not be ruled out. The only immune exposure information available for the cohort was CMV serostatus. Across donors, most TCR sequences were observed very rarely, whereas some public TCRs were present in many individuals. The classifier was reported to diagnose cytomegalovirus status with high specificity and sensitivity in both the original and validation cohorts. A group of highly shared sequence variants was considered likely to be a technical artifact of the sequencing pipeline. In a later analysis, 16,951 TCR beta sequences were associated with specific HLA alleles at a false discovery rate of 0.05. Because HLA typing was unavailable for some donors at each locus, only the typed subset was used in association tests. Because counts were too low, more than 15 rarely observed V segments, including chromosome 9 orphons, were excluded from the earlier analysis of around 640 of the donors. Several of the top co-occurrence clusters appeared to be linked to parvovirus B19, influenza, CMV and Epstein-Barr virus, according to a later analysis. A total of 164 TCR beta chains were listed by the study as associated with cytomegalovirus. In a later analysis, TCR association rates were found to vary across HLA loci, with the most associated TCRs seen for DRB1 alleles and the fewest for HLA-C alleles. The cohort was sequenced for TCR beta chains only, and without alpha or paired-chain data the features that could be detected were limited. Strong co-occurrence of HLA alleles, especially DR and DQ, made assigning TCR associations to individual alleles difficult.

As regards this clone: This receptor's antigen is unknown.

The cohort was made up of 650 to 700 healthy bone marrow donors. Cohort members were all nominally healthy when sampled, although unrecorded immune exposures were likely present. The donor tested CMV seropositive and was one of the 289 seropositive cohort members. Each donor provided a peripheral blood sample, and peripheral blood mononuclear cells were used for TCR beta sequencing. Genomic DNA was extracted from the blood cell samples with the Qiagen DNeasy Blood Extraction Kit. Library creation used the immunoSEQ multiplex PCR assay. The multiplex PCR relied on a mix of 60 forward primers for TCR Vbeta segments and 13 reverse primers for TCR Jbeta segments. The CDR3 region of rearranged TCR beta genes was amplified from genomic DNA with a multiplex PCR assay. The Illumina HiSeq System was used to sequence the amplified TCR beta libraries as 87-base-pair reads. The authors processed their data as follows. A later analysis counted tens of millions of unique TCR beta chains across the 666 repertoires, and 10 million to 12 million of these chains were shared by at least two donors. A nearest-neighbor algorithm error-corrected the raw reads and collapsed the reads into unique sequences, merging closely related sequences to remove PCR and sequencing errors. Alignment of CDR3 sequences to IMGT reference sequences was used to assign V, D and J gene segments. For a sequence to be retained, a match of at least six nucleotides was required to both a V gene segment and a J gene segment. Rearrangements were called productive when the CDR3 lacked stop codons and stayed in frame with V and J; all others were non-productive. Following IMGT convention, CDR3 was defined as the stretch from the second conserved V-encoded cysteine up to the conserved J-encoded phenylalanine. The earlier analysis of about 570 of the donors excluded any sequence lacking an unambiguous match to a single V gene segment. In an earlier analysis of some 590 of the donors, a V segment was called functional when productive rearrangements were above 56.7%, and segregating when the standard deviation between donors exceeded 5%. To diagnose cytomegalovirus status from the catalog of TCR beta chain sequences, a statistical classification framework was built. A later analysis assigned V and J genes by comparing TCR nucleotide sequences with IMGT/GENE-DB human TR gene sequences. The TCRdist pipeline was used in a later analysis to assign CDR3 sequences and most-parsimonious VDJ recombination scenarios. In a later analysis, every TCR beta chain was defined by the combination of its CDR3 amino acid sequence and its V-gene family, and reads without a unique V-gene family were dropped. A later analysis removed 592 highly shared, low-generation-probability nucleotide sequences to deal with suspected cross-contamination and a sequencing artifact. For each public chain, a later analysis derived a clonal expansion index from normalized ranks of inferred template counts within each repertoire. Generation probabilities in a later analysis came from a VDJ recombination model fitted to out-of-frame rearrangements, and those results were checked against IGoR. In a later analysis, TCR-TCR, TCR-HLA and TCR-CMV co-occurrence was scored with hypergeometric tests, and a repertoire-size bias correction was applied to TCR pairs. False discovery rates were estimated in a later analysis by permuting HLA or CMV assignments 20 times. A later analysis grouped co-occurring TCRs with DBSCAN, adding TCRdist sequence similarity when clustering within HLA-allele-positive subsets. Repertoires with fewer than 30,000 or more than 120,000 public chains were left out of co-occurrence clustering, as were about five repertoires with anomalous nucleotide sharing. TCRdb stores this immuneACCESS table with in-frame sequences only. Part of the clones is absent; in the studies checked, under half of the shortfall reflects unresolved V genes, and no reason is known for the rest. That table gives V, J and clone size, and the DNA gave D and trimming. In this sample's table one finds some 110,000 clones. Around 7% of the sample comes from the top ten.

The sequence was obtained from a middle-aged man in good health and CMV-seropositive. The sequencing input was PBMCs.

The nucleotide sequence reads as follows: TGTGCCAGCAGCTTAGGCGGGGGGGGGCCCTCTGGGGCCAACGTCCTGACTTTC. Its protein reads: CASSLGGGGPSGANVLTF. The rearrangement joined TRBV7-9 to TRBJ2-6, with 9 bases in between that match TRBD2. From its cysteine to its phenylalanine, the CDR3 spans 18 amino acids. Only the CDR3 part of the read is kept: 54 bases, read in frame from the first base. Trimming leaves V shorter by 1 base and J shorter by 0 bases, with the junction holding 4 bases beyond the gene matches. CDR1 and CDR2, per the germline V gene (reference sequence), are SEHNR and FQNEAQ.